This TCR beta chain is drawn from a study of CD4 and CD8 cells across lung adenocarcinoma regions. Using its own MiXCR run on the PCR reads, TCRdb lists one record per CDR3 protein. The sample yields about 16,000 distinct CDR3 sequences, under 60% seen once. The germline V gene encodes CDR1 MNHEY and CDR2 SVGAGI. Trimming took 4 bases from V and 1 from J, leaving 22 bases between them. The CDR3 is 18 amino acids. This TCR was recovered from a female donor with lung adenocarcinoma. The CD4 and CD8 labels of this study may be unreliable. The sequenced sample consisted of CD8+ T cells from the center of a lung tumor. The chain uses TRBV6-5 and TRBJ1-2; no clear D gene. Written as DNA, the CDR3 is TGTGCCAGCAGTTCCTCTGGGGTGGGTCGTAAAAATAACTATGGCTACACCTTC. It translates to CASSSSGVGRKNNYGYTF.